This is a list of T cell receptor beta chains from one sample in a study of shared clonotypes between healthy human individuals. The repertoire was sequenced with immunoSEQ multiplex PCR; TCRdb's copy has only in-frame clones and lacks some. The sample carries about 490,000 clones, less than 80% recorded once. Specimen: PBMCs. These receptor sequences come from a woman aged 40 to 50 in good health. Some clones in this sample may be carry-over from other donors' samples. Both conserved end residues are part of each CDR3. D genes are given only for firm matches. Some rows mark clone size as missing; the rest say once, few, many or name a class of expanded clone.

clone size	V gene	CDR3 length	J gene	D gene	CDR3 DNA	CDR3 protein
-	TRBV28	14	TRBJ1-3	-	TGTGCCAGCAGTTTGAGACAGGCAAGAAACACCATATATTTT	CASSLRQARNTIYF
-	TRBV11-2	13	TRBJ2-3	-	TGTGCCAGCAGCTCGACCGACGGGGATACGCAGTATTTT	CASSSTDGDTQYF
once	TRBV11-2	11	TRBJ1-1	-	TGTGCCAGCAGCTTCGACAGTGGTGCTTTCTTT	CASSFDSGAFF
-	TRBV5-4	14	TRBJ2-7	TRBD2	TGTGCCAGCAGCCCGGGGACTAGCGAGTACGAGCAGTACTTC	CASSPGTSEYEQYF
-	TRBV5-1	13	TRBJ2-7	-	TGCGCCAGCAGCTTGGGACTGCACTACGAGCAGTACTTC	CASSLGLHYEQYF
-	TRBV2	15	TRBJ1-2	-	TGTGCCAGCAGTGATTTAGGGCAGAGAAACTATGGCTACACCTTC	CASSDLGQRNYGYTF
-	TRBV5-6	17	TRBJ1-2	TRBD1	TGTGCCAGCAGCCCTCCAAAGGGGACAGGGGGGGCCTATGGCTACACCTTC	CASSPPKGTGGAYGYTF
-	TRBV2	14	TRBJ2-3	-	TGTGCCAGCAGTGGGGGACTGGTCACAGATACGCAGTATTTT	CASSGGLVTDTQYF
few	TRBV7-8	15	TRBJ2-7	-	TGTGCCAGCAGCCTGTACTACGGCGACTCCTACGAGCAGTACTTC	CASSLYYGDSYEQYF
-	TRBV5-4	15	TRBJ2-2	-	TGTGCCAGCAGTTTAAAACAGTCGAACACCGGGGAGCTGTTTTTT	CASSLKQSNTGELFF
-	TRBV6-1	15	TRBJ2-7	TRBD2	TGTGCCAGCAGTGAAGTATTAGCGGGAGCGGAGGAGCAGTACTTC	CASSEVLAGAEEQYF
once	TRBV19	12	TRBJ1-5	TRBD1	TGTGCCAGTAGTATCGGACAGGGCGTACAGCATTTT	CASSIGQGVQHF
-	TRBV7-8	18	TRBJ2-2	-	TGTGCCAGCAGCTCGACTATTAATACGAGGGAGAAAACCGGGGAGCTGTTTTTT	CASSSTINTREKTGELFF
-	TRBV27	13	TRBJ2-2	-	TGTGCCAGCAGTTTAGGGGGCCTCGGGGAGCTGTTTTTT	CASSLGGLGELFF
-	TRBV28	12	TRBJ1-1	-	TGTGCCGCGGGCGAGAGGGGGACTGAAGCTTTCTTT	CAAGERGTEAFF
-	TRBV28	14	TRBJ1-4	TRBD1	TGTGCCAGCAGCCCAACAGGGGGGAATGAAAAACTGTTTTTT	CASSPTGGNEKLFF
-	TRBV29-1	13	TRBJ1-1	-	TGCAGCGCTGAAGGCGGGGGGCACACTGAAGCTTTCTTT	CSAEGGGHTEAFF